Below are 22 T cell receptor beta chains sequenced from a single sample in a study of prognosis after radiotherapy for stage I lung cancer. Genomic DNA served as the source from which two-round multiplex PCR generated TCR beta CDR3 amplicons. Each TRBV and TRBJ gene had its own primer in the first PCR round. TCRdb re-called the multiplex PCR reads through MiXCR, storing one row per CDR3 protein. The top ten clones hold approximately 8.3% of a sample with under 75,000 distinct CDR3 sequences, less than 30% of them seen once. The sample was PBMCs, taken before or after stereotactic body radiation therapy (not recorded which). These receptor sequences come from a donor at least 50 years old with non-small cell lung cancer.

This clonotype was found many times. The chain links TRBV24-1 to TRBJ1-1, with 9 bases identical to TRBD1. CDR3 size: 15 residues. V dropped 4 bases and J dropped 3; count of bases not matched to a gene: 5. CDR1 and CDR2 from the germline V gene are KGHDR and SFDVKD. The CDR3 is CATSDSRQGDTEAFF. CDR3 nucleotides: TGTGCCACCAGTGACTCGAGACAGGGGGACACTGAAGCTTTCTTT.

The sample holds many counts of this clonotype. The chain joins TRBV6-1 to TRBJ2-5; 9 nucleotides line up with TRBD2. CDR3 size: 17 residues. V was clipped by 5 bases and J by 4 bases; unmatched bases: 14. The V gene's germline CDR1 is MNHNS and CDR2 SASEGT. The DNA of the CDR3 is TGTGCCAGCAGTCCTGCTGGGCGGGGGGGCCTAAGAGAGACCCAGTACTTC. Its protein is CASSPAGRGGLRETQYF.

This clonotype appeared many times. V and J are TRBV28 and TRBJ1-2; D is ambiguous. Germline V gene data show CDR1 as MDHEN and CDR2 as SYDVKM. The V end lost 6 bases, the J end lost 8 bases, and 13 bases lay between the germline ends. The CDR3 sequence is 12 residues long. The CDR3 is CASSPTVGGYTF. The CDR3 nucleotides are TGTGCCAGCAGCCCGACGGTGGGGGGCTACACCTTC.

This clonotype was counted at least ten times. The V and J genes are TRBV5-1 and TRBJ2-5; weak D call: TRBD2 (5 bases). CDR1 is SGHRS, CDR2 YFSETQ, per germline. This CDR3 is 16 amino acids long. Trimming cost V 2 bases and J 5 bases, with 19 bases left between them. The CDR3 DNA reads TGCGCCAGCAGCTTCCCATTAGGTGGAGCGGCGGAGACCCAGTACTTC. Its protein is CASSFPLGGAAETQYF.

This clonotype was detected ten times or more. The chain carries TRBV19 and TRBJ2-3, with 8 positions matching TRBD2. The CDR3 length is 14 residues. With 7 bases clipped from V and 1 base from J, the junction kept 4 bases outside the gene matches. Per the germline V gene, CDR1 is LNHDA and CDR2 is SQIVND (reference sequence). The CDR3 nucleotides read TGTGCCAGTAAGCAGACTAGCGGCACAGATACGCAGTATTTT. Amino acid sequence: CASKQTSGTDTQYF.

This clonotype was seen at least ten times. The chain combines TRBV7-2 with TRBJ2-7, with TRBD1 as a possible D gene (5 bases). The CDR3 length is 13 residues. Germline CDR1 and CDR2: SGHTA and FQGNSA. Trimming cost V 2 bases and J 3 bases, with 8 bases left between them. CDR3 sequence reads: CASSLIQGYEQYF. CDR3 DNA: TGTGCCAGCAGCTTAATCCAGGGCTACGAGCAGTACTTC.

This clonotype was seen just once. The chain is built from TRBV6-1 and TRBJ1-2; unclear D gene. The CDR3 is 16 residues long. The V and J ends lost 3 bases and 7 bases respectively, with 21 bases between them. The germline V gene has CDR1 MNHNS and CDR2 SASEGT. The CDR3 DNA is TGTGCCAGCAGTGACCTATCAGGTACCTCCCAGTGTGGCTACACCTTC. This translates into CASSDLSGTSQCGYTF.

The sample holds many counts of this clonotype. The V and J genes are TRBV2 and TRBJ2-3, with 8 bases matching TRBD1. Germline CDR1 and CDR2: SNHLY and FYNNEI. The CDR3 has 17 amino acids. V trimming: 4 bases; J trimming: 4 bases; junction bases outside the gene matches: 13. CDR3 loop: CASSAQRQGMGPDTQYF. The CDR3 DNA sequence: TGTGCCAGCAGTGCCCAACGACAGGGGATGGGTCCAGATACGCAGTATTTT.

This clonotype was observed at least ten times. The chain recombines TRBV7-9 with TRBJ2-3; D may be TRBD2 (6 bases). The length of the CDR3 is 14 residues. V shed 5 bases and J shed 6 bases, with 15 bases lying between them. Germline V gene sequence: CDR1 SEHNR, CDR2 FQNEAQ (reference sequence). CDR3 in amino acids: CASSLGTLRDTQYF. The CDR3 nucleotides are TGTGCCAGCAGCCTCGGGACTCTCAGGGATACGCAGTATTTT.

In the case of this clonotype: The junction shows a germline mismatch at one end, possibly a read error. CDR3 loop: CSVASTGTRTVELFF. The CDR3 region has the DNA TGCAGTGTTGCGTCGACCGGGACTAGAACCGTGGAGCTGTTTTTT. The chain employs TRBV29-1 and TRBJ2-2; TRBD2 matches 8 bases. The germline CDR1 and CDR2 sequences are SQVTM and ANQGSEA. This CDR3 spans 15 amino acids.

Notes on this clonotype: The junction departs from germline at one end; a sequencing error may be responsible. This chain uses TRBV12-3 or TRBV12-4 with TRBJ2-6; possibly TRBD1 for D (6 bases). The CDR3 sequence is 17 residues long. DNA of the CDR3: TGTGCCAGCAGACCGTCTGGACTGGGGGCTGGGGCCAACTTCCTGACTTTC. It encodes CASRPSGLGAGANFLTF.

Many counts were recorded for this clonotype. The chain links TRBV19 to TRBJ1-3; D call uncertain. The CDR3 loop spans 15 amino acids. Germline CDR1 LNHDA, CDR2 SQIVND (reference sequence). V was cut by 7 bases and J by 0 bases, with 13 bases left in between. The chain's CDR3 is CASTQTAFSGNTIYF. The CDR3 DNA sequence: TGTGCCAGTACCCAGACCGCTTTCTCTGGAAACACCATATATTTT.

This clonotype showed up many times. The chain uses TRBV3-1 and TRBJ1-2; the match to TRBD1 covers 9 bases. Germline values: CDR1 LGHDT, CDR2 YNNKEL (reference sequence). The CDR3 is 16 residues long. V lost 4 bases and J lost 4; bases outside the gene matches: 10. The CDR3 is CASSPMGQGRGYGYTF. The CDR3 DNA reads as TGTGCCAGCAGCCCAATGGGACAGGGCCGGGGCTATGGCTACACCTTC.

A word on this clonotype: It may be a read error: a sequence one base away is much more abundant. Here the CDR3 DNA reads TGTGCCATTCTTTTCCGGGACTTACAAGAGACCCAGTACTTC. The encoded protein is CAILFRDLQETQYF. V and J are TRBV7-9 and TRBJ2-5; tentatively, D is TRBD2 (6 bases). Trimming took off 10 bases at V and 2 bases at J, with 17 bases between the two ends. Germline lookup yields CDR1 SEHNR and CDR2 FQNEAQ (reference sequence). This CDR3 is built from 14 residues.

Details on this clonotype: A far more abundant clone sits one base away, making this likely a read error. This sequence joins TRBV6-9 and TRBJ2-1; possibly TRBD1 or TRBD2 for D (5 bases each). The V end was cut by 4 bases, the J end by 13 bases, with 14 bases between. This CDR3 contains 12 residues. CDR1 is MNHGY and CDR2 is SVAAGI in the germline V gene. CDR3 coding DNA: TGTGCCAGCAGTTTGGACGTGGGGGAACAGTTCTTC. Translating gives CASSLDVGEQFF.

A remark on this clonotype: One end of the junction varies from germline; a read error may be responsible. The V and J genes are TRBV6-5 and TRBJ2-3; D perhaps matches TRBD1 (6 bases). The CDR3 has 16 residues. Germline V gene sequence: CDR1 MNHEY, CDR2 SVGAGI. CDR3 in amino acids: CASSFPRDNPTYTQYF. DNA for the CDR3: TGTGCCAGCAGTTTTCCTCGGGACAATCCCACATATACGCAGTATTTT.

This clonotype was detected ten times or more. The chain has TRBV7-2 and TRBJ2-1, with TRBD2 identical over 8 bases. CDR1 is SGHTA, CDR2 FQGNSA, per germline. With V trimmed by 4 bases and J by 8 bases, 7 bases remained unmatched. CDR3 size: 14 residues. CDR3 coding DNA: TGTGCCAGCAGCTCAGACGCACTAGCGGATGAGCAGTTCTTC. Amino acid sequence: CASSSDALADEQFF.

The DNA for the CDR3 is TGTGCCAGCAGTTCCTCCCCGGTCCGGGAGTACAATGAGCAGTTCTTC. Residues: CASSSSPVREYNEQFF. The rearrangement uses TRBV6-2 or TRBV6-3 and TRBJ2-1; tentatively, D is TRBD2 (6 bases). There are 16 residues in the CDR3. Looked up from germline, CDR1 is MNHEY and CDR2 is SVGEGT. With 4 bases removed from V and 4 bases from J, the gap between germline ends came to 17 bases.

The sample holds many counts of this clonotype. The rearrangement links TRBV5-6 to TRBJ1-1; no definite D call. The V end was cut by 0 bases, the J end by 8 bases, with 8 bases between. Germline CDR1 reads SGHDT; CDR2 reads YYEEEE. The CDR3 is 12 residues long. The CDR3: CASSLVANEAFF. The DNA for the CDR3 is TGTGCCAGCAGCTTGGTGGCTAACGAAGCTTTCTTT.

This clonotype has a count of ten or more. CDR3 bases: TGCAGTGCTAGAGATCTGGCAGGGCGGGCTGAAGCTTTCTTT. Translating gives CSARDLAGRAEAFF. The rearrangement links TRBV20-1 to TRBJ1-1; a possible D gene is TRBD1 (5 bases). V was pared by 0 bases and J by 6 bases, with 14 bases between. The germline V gene has CDR1 DFQATT and CDR2 SNEGSKA (reference sequence). This CDR3 region has 14 residues.

Notes on this clonotype: This sequence is one base from a far larger clone and is likely a read error. This sequence joins TRBV6-9 and TRBJ1-5; D remains unclear. Germline-derived CDR1 and CDR2 are MNHGY and SVAAGI. The CDR3 extends over 12 amino acids. The CDR3 coding sequence is TGTGCCAGCAGTTACGGCAATCAGCCCCAGAATTTT. This gives the protein CASSYGNQPQNF.

With respect to this clonotype: This may be a read error, as it is one base from a much larger clone. The chain joins TRBV6-1 to TRBJ1-4; the D gene is possibly TRBD1 (5 bases). Germline CDR1 is MNHNS and CDR2 is SASEGT. The CDR3 is 15 amino acids. V was clipped by 7 bases and J by 6 bases, with 18 bases between them. The CDR3 DNA is TGTGCCAGCAATCCTCACCGGGGGTCGGATGAAAAACTGTTTTTT. This encodes CASNPHRGSDEKLFF.